The 7 T cell receptor beta chains below all came from one sample that was sequenced in a study of blood T cells in healthy people across ages. Together with a sample-barcoded 5' primer, a J-beta primer mix was included in a second PCR lasting 7 to 11 cycles. MiXCR, applied by TCRdb to the 5' RACE reads, yields one record per CDR3 protein. Among about a million distinct CDR3 sequences listed, approximately 50% were seen once. Sequencing used blood. All receptors come from a woman in her sixties in good health.

This clonotype was seen only a few times. The V call is TRBV20-1, the J call TRBJ2-1; unclear D gene. In germline, CDR1 is DFQATT, CDR2 SNEGSKA (reference sequence). The CDR3 has 15 residues. V was shortened by 3 bases and J by 5 bases, with 17 bases between the two germline ends. CDR3 sequence: CSARVYGRYNNEQFF. CDR3 coding DNA: TGCAGTGCTAGGGTTTACGGAAGGTACAACAATGAGCAGTTCTTC.

The V gene is TRBV28, the J gene TRBJ2-5; the match to TRBD1 covers 12 bases. Germline loops: CDR1 MDHEN, CDR2 SYDVKM. The CDR3 runs to 16 residues. Trimming removed 6 bases from V and 5 bases from J; junction bases left unmatched: 10. The CDR3 DNA follows: TGTGCCAGCAGCCCTGCCGGGACAGGGGGCGAGGAGACCCAGTACTTC. As protein: CASSPAGTGGEETQYF.

The chain carries TRBV12-3 or TRBV12-4 and TRBJ2-3; 7 bases are a match to TRBD2. With 0 bases clipped from V and 6 bases from J, the junction kept 3 bases outside the gene matches. CDR3 length equals 14 residues. The CDR3 DNA sequence: TGTGCCAGCAGTTTAGCGCTAGCGGAGGATACGCAGTATTTT. This gives the protein CASSLALAEDTQYF.

The J gene is TRBJ2-3, the V gene TRBV28; D may correspond to TRBD1 or TRBD2 (5 bases each). V lost 2 bases, J lost 4 bases, and 16 bases lay in between. This CDR3 is built from 16 residues. Per the germline V gene, CDR1 is MDHEN and CDR2 is SYDVKM. The CDR3 DNA reads TGTGCCAGCAGTTTACCCCGGGACGGCTTAGCAGATACGCAGTATTTT. Translated: CASSLPRDGLADTQYF. The complete variable domain, with remaining parts taken from reference TRBV28 and TRBJ2-3, reads DVKVTQSSRYLVKRTGEKVFLECVQDMDHENMFWYRQDPGLGLRLIYFSYDVKMKEKGDIPEGYSVSREKKERFSLILESASTNQTSMYLCASSLPRDGLADTQYFGPGTRLTVL.

This clonotype was picked up a small number of times. The chain combines TRBV5-6 with TRBJ1-6; 10 bases fit TRBD1. There are 15 residues in the CDR3. From germline, CDR1 is SGHDT and CDR2 YYEEEE. V gave up 0 bases and J gave up 9 bases; unmatched junction bases: 3. Here the CDR3 reads CASSLAGTGVSPLHF. CDR3 DNA: TGTGCCAGCAGCTTGGCTGGGACAGGGGTTTCACCCCTCCACTTT. Full variable domain (outside the CDR3, taken from reference TRBV5-6 and TRBJ1-6): DAGVTQSPTHLIKTRGQQVTLRCSPKSGHDTVSWYQQALGQGPQFIFQYYEEEERQRGNFPDRFSGHQFPNYSSELNVNALLLGDSALYLCASSLAGTGVSPLHFGNGTRLTVT.

This clonotype was seen only a few times. The rearrangement links TRBV7-2 to TRBJ2-7; no reliable D call. The CDR3 spans 14 residues. V lost 3 bases and J 0 bases, leaving 9 bases between the germline ends. CDR1 and CDR2 from the germline V gene are SGHTA and FQGNSA. CDR3 DNA sequence: TGTGCCAGCAGCTTGAGACAAAGCTCCTACGAGCAGTACTTC. Residues: CASSLRQSSYEQYF.

The genes are TRBV7-2 and TRBJ2-7; a weak D match, TRBD1 (5 bases). The CDR3 runs to 14 residues. Trimming shortened V by 5 bases and J by 2 bases, and 13 bases separated the two germline ends. The germline CDR1 and CDR2 sequences are SGHTA and FQGNSA. This CDR3 is CASSRLIGAYEQYF. In DNA, the CDR3 is TGTGCCAGCAGCAGACTTATAGGGGCCTACGAGCAGTACTTC.